This TCR beta chain was captured by sequencing in a study of beta chain features in type 1 diabetes. About the research overall: Age and gender were similar between patients and healthy donors, as were cell yields. Cells sorted and examined across all samples totaled nearly 110,000,000. Findings of the study overall: Shorter TCRB CDR3s, moderately but significantly so, marked every one of the four CD4+ subsets in Type 1 diabetes patients. A cDNA-based sequencing approach could over-represent cells with high TCR expression.

A remark on this clone: Its specificity is unknown.

Reverse transcribing all isolated RNA meant expressed TCRB transcripts were sequenced. Produced via immunoSEQ multiplex PCR; TCRdb's table is partial and in-frame only. The sample contains a few hundred thousand clones, roughly 14% of which appear only once. V lost 3 bases and J lost 0, with 12 bases in between. The CDR3 has 17 residues. Germline lookup yields CDR1 LNHDA and CDR2 SQIVND (reference sequence). Sequencing used naive CD4+ T cells from blood. The source is a woman under 30 with type 1 diabetes. The rearrangement joins TRBV19 to TRBJ2-6; D is perhaps TRBD1 (6 bases). CDR3 in DNA: TGTGCCAGTAGTATCGGACAGTTGCACTCTGGGGCCAACGTCCTGACTTTC. It translates to CASSIGQLHSGANVLTF.